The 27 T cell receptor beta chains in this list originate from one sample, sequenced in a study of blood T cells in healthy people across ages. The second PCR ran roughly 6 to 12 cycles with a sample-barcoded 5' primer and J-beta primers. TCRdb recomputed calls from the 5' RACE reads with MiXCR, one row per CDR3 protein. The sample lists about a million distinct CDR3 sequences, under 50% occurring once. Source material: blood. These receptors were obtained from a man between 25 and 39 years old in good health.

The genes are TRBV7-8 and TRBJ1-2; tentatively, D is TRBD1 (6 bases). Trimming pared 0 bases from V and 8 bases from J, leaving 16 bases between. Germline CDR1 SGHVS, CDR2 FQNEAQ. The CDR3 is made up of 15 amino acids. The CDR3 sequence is CASSLATGAYNGYTF. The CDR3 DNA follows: TGTGCCAGCAGCTTAGCGACGGGGGCATATAACGGCTACACCTTC.

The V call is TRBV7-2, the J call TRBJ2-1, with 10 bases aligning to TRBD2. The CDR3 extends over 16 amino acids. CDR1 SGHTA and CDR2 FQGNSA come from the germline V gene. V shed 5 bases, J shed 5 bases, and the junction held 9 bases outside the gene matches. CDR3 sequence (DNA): TGTGCCAGCAGCCGGTTGGCTAGCGGGGGCCACAATGAGCAGTTCTTC. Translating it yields CASSRLASGGHNEQFF.

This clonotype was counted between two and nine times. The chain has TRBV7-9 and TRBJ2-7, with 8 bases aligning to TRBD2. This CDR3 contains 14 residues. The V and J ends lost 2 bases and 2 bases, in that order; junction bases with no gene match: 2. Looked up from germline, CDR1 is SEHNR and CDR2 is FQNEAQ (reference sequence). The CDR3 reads CASSLTLAAYEQYF. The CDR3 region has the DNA TGTGCCAGCAGCTTAACACTAGCGGCCTACGAGCAGTACTTC.

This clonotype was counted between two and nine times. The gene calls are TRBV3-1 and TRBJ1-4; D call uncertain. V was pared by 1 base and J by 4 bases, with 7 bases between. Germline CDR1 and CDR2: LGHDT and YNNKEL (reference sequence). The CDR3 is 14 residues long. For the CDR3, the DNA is TGTGCCAGCAGCCAAGGCCGGGTTAATGAAAAACTGTTTTTT. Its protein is CASSQGRVNEKLFF. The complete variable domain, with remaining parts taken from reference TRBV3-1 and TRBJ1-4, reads DTAVSQTPKYLVTQMGNDKSIKCEQNLGHDTMYWYKQDSKKFLKIMFSYNNKELIINETVPNRFSPKSPDKAHLNLHINSLELGDSAVYFCASSQGRVNEKLFFGSGTQLSVL.

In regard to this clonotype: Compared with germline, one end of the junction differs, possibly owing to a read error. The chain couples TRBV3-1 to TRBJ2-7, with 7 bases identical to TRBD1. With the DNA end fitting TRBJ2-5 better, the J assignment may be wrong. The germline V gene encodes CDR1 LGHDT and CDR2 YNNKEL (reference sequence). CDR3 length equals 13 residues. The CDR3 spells CASSQGQLETQYF. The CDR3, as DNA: TGTGCTAGCAGCCAGGGACAGCTGGAGACCCAGTACTTC.

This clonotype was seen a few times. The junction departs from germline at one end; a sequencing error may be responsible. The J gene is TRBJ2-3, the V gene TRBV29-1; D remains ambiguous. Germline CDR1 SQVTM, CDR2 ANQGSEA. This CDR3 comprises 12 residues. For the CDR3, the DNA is TGCAGCGTAGAAGGGTTAACAGATACGCAGTATTTT. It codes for CSVEGLTDTQYF.

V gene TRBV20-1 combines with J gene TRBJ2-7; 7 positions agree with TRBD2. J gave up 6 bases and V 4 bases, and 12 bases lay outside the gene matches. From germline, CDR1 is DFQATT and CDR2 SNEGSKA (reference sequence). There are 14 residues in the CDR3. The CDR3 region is CSANRAGLSGEQYF. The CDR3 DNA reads TGCAGTGCTAATCGAGCGGGGCTCTCCGGCGAGCAGTACTTC.

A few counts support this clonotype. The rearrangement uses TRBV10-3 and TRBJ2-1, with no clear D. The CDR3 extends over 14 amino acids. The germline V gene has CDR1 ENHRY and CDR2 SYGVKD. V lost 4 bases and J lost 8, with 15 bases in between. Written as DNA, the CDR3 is TGTGCCATCAGTGTGGGTCTAAAGGGCGATGAGCAGTTCTTC. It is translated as CAISVGLKGDEQFF.

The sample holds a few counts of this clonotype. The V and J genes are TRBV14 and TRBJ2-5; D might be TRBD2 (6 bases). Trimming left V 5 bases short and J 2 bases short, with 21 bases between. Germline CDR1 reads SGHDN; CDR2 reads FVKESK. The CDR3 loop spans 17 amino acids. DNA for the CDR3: TGTGCCAGCAGCTCGGGGGAGTTTCTCAGACTACAAGAGACCCAGTACTTC. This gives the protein CASSSGEFLRLQETQYF.

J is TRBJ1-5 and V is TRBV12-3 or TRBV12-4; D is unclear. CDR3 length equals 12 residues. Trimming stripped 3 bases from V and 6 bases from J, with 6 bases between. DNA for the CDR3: TGTGCCAGCAGTTTCTATCGTCAGCCCCAGCATTTT. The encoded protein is CASSFYRQPQHF.

The CDR3 loop is CASSSTSGRVKNIQYF. CDR3 bases: TGTGCCAGCAGTTCCACCAGCGGGAGGGTCAAAAACATTCAGTACTTC. This chain connects TRBV12-3 or TRBV12-4 to TRBJ2-4; 10 nucleotides agree with TRBD2. Trimming removed 4 bases from V and 3 bases from J; junction bases left unmatched: 6. The CDR3 is 16 amino acids.

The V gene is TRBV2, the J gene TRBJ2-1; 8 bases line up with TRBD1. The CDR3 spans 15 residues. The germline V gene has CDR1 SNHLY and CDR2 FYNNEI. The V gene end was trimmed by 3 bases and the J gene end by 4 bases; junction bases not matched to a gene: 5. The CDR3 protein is CASSDQGAVYNEQFF. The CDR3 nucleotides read TGTGCCAGCAGTGATCAGGGGGCCGTGTACAATGAGCAGTTCTTC.

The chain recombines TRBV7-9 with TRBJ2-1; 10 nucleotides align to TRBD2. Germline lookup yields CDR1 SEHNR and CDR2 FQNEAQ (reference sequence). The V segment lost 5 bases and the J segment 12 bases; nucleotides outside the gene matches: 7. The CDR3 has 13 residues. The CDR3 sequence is CASSKGLASPQFF. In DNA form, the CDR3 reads TGTGCCAGCAGCAAGGGACTAGCGAGTCCGCAGTTCTTC.

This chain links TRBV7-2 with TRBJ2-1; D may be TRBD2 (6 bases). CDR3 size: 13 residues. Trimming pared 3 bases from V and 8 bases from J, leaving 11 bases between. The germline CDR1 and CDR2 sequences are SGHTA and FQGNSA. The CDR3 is CASSFGGEYEQFF. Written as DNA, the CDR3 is TGTGCCAGCAGCTTCGGCGGGGAATATGAGCAGTTCTTC.

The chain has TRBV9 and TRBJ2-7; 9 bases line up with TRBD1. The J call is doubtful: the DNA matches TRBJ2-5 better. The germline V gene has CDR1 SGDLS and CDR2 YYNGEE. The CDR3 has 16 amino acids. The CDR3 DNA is TGTGCCAGCAGCGTATCTACAGGGGGCCGAGGAGAGACCCAGTACTTC. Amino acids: CASSVSTGGRGETQYF.

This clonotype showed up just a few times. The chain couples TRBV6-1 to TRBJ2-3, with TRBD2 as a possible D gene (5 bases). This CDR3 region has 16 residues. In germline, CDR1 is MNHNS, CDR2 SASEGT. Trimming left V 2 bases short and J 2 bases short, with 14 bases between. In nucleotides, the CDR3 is TGTGCCAGCAGTGAAAATAGCGTGGGCCCCACAGATACGCAGTATTTT. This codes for CASSENSVGPTDTQYF.

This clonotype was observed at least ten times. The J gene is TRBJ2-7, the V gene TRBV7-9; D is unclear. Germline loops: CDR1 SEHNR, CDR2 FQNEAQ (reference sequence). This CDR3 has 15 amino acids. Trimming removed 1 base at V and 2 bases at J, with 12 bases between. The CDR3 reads CASSLDWLSTYEQYF. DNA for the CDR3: TGTGCCAGCAGCTTAGATTGGCTGAGTACCTACGAGCAGTACTTC. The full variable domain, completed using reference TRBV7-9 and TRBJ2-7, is DTGVSQNPRHKITKRGQNVTFRCDPISEHNRLYWYRQTLGQGPEFLTYFQNEAQLEKSRLLSDRFSAERPKGSFSTLEIQRTEQGDSAMYLCASSLDWLSTYEQYFGPGTRLTVT.

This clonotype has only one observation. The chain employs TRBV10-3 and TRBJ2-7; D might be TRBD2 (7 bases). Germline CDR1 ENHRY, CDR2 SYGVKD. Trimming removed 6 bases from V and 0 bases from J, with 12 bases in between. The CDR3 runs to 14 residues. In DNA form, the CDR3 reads TGTGCCATCAGAGGGGGGGCGAGCTCCTACGAGCAGTACTTC. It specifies CAIRGGASSYEQYF.

The CDR3 DNA is TGTGCCAGCTCACTCCGGAGGAGGGATCAAGAGACCCAGTACTTC. Translation: CASSLRRRDQETQYF. J is TRBJ2-5 and V is TRBV18; TRBD2 is a possible D gene (6 bases). The V end lost 4 bases, the J end lost 2 bases, and 14 bases lay between the germline ends. The CDR3 sequence is 15 residues long. Germline V gene data show CDR1 as KGHSH and CDR2 as LQKENI. Full variable domain (remainder filled in from reference TRBV18 and TRBJ2-5): NAGVMQNPRHLVRRRGQEARLRCSPMKGHSHVYWYRQLPEEGLKFMVYLQKENIIDESGMPKERFSAEFPKEGPSILRIQQVVRGDSAAYFCASSLRRRDQETQYFGPGTRLLVL.

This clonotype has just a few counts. Here the CDR3 DNA reads TGCAGCGTCCCCCGGGACAGGAGGGACTACGAGCAGTACTTC. This translates into CSVPRDRRDYEQYF. The V call is TRBV29-1, the J call TRBJ2-7; the match to TRBD1 covers 8 bases. The trim removed 6 bases at V and 3 bases at J, leaving 10 bases unmatched. The CDR3 loop spans 14 amino acids. Germline CDR1 is SQVTM and CDR2 is ANQGSEA.

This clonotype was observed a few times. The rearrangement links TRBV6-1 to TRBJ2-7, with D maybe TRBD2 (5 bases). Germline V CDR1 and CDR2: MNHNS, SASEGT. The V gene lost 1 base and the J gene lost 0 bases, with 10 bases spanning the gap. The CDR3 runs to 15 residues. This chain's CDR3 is CASSEDEGISYEQYF. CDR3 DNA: TGTGCCAGCAGTGAAGACGAGGGAATCTCCTACGAGCAGTACTTC.

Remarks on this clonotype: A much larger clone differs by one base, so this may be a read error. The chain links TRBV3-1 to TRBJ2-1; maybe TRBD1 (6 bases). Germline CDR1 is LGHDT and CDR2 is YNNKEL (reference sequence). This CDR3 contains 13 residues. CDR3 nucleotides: TGTGCCGGCAGCCAAGATGACAGGCATGAGCAGTTCTTC. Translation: CAGSQDDRHEQFF.

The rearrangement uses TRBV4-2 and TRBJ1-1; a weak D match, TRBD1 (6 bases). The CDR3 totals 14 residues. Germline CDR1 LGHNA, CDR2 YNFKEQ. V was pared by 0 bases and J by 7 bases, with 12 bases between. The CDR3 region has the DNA TGTGCCAGCAGCCAAGAGGGGGGCGGGATTGAAGCTTTCTTT. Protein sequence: CASSQEGGGIEAFF.

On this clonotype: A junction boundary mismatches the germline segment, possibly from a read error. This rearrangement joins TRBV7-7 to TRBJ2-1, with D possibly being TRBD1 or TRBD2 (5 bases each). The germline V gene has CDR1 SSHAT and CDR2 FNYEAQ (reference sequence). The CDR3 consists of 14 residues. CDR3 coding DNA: TGTGCTAGCAGCTCCAGGACAAGCGGTTCGGGGCAGTTCTTC. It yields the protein CASSSRTSGSGQFF.

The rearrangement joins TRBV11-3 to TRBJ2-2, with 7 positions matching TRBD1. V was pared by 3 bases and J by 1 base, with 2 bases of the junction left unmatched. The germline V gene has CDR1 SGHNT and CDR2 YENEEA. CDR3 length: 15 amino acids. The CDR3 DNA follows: TGTGCCAGCAGCTTTGGGGACAGGAACACCGGGGAGCTGTTTTTT. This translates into CASSFGDRNTGELFF.

The CDR3, as DNA: TGTGCCAGCAGTCCCCTCGGGCAGTCTAGCACAGATACGCAGTATTTT. Translation gives CASSPLGQSSTDTQYF. The rearrangement links TRBV28 to TRBJ2-3; no clear D. Trimming took 5 bases from V and 0 from J, leaving 15 bases between them. Germline-derived CDR1 and CDR2 are MDHEN and SYDVKM. This CDR3 has 16 amino acids.

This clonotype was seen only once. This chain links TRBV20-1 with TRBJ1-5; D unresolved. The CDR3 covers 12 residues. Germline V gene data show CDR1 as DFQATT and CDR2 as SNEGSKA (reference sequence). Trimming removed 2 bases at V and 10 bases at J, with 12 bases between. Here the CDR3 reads CSARPTRSPQHF. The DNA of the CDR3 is TGCAGTGCTAGACCAACTCGGAGTCCCCAGCATTTT.